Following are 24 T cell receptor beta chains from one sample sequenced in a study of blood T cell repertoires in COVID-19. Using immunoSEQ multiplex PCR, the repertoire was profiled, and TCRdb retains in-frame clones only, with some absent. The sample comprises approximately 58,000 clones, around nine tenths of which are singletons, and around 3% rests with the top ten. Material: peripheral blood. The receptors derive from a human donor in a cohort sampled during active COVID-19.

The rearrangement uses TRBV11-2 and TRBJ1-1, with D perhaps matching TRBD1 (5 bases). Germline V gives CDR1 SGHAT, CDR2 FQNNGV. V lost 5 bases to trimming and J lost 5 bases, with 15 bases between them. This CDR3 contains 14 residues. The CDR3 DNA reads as TGTGCCAGCAGCCGGGAGACCTGGGGGACTGAAGCTTTCTTT. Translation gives CASSRETWGTEAFF.

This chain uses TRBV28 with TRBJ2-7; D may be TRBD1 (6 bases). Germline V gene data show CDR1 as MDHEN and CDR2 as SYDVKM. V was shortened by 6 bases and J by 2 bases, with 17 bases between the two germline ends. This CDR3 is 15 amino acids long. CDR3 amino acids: CASSLSGQLTYEQYF. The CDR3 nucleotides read TGTGCCAGCAGCCTCTCCGGACAGCTGACCTACGAGCAGTACTTC.

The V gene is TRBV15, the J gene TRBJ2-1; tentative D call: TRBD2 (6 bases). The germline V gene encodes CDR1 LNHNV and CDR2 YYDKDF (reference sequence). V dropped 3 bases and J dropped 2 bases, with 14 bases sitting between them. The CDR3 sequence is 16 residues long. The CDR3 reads CATSRAGTPTYNEQFF. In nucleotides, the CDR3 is TGTGCCACCAGCAGGGCGGGGACTCCCACCTACAATGAGCAGTTCTTC. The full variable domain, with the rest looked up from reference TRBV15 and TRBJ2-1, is DAMVIQNPRYQVTQFGKPVTLSCSQTLNHNVMYWYQQKSSQAPKLLFHYYDKDFNNEADTPDNFQSRRPNTSFCFLDIRSPGLGDTAMYLCATSRAGTPTYNEQFFGPGTRLTVL.

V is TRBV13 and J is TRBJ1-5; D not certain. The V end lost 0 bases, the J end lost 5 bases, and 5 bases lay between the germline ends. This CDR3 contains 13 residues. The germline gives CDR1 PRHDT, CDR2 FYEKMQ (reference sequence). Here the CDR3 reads CASSLGQYQPQHF. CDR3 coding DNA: TGTGCCAGCAGCTTAGGCCAGTATCAGCCCCAGCATTTT.

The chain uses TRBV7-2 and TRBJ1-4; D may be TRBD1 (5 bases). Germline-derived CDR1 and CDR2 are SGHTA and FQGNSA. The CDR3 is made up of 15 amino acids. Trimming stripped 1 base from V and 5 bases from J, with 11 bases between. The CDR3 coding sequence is TGTGCCAGCAGCTTAGGGGGGGGGAACAATGAAAAACTGTTTTTT. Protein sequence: CASSLGGGNNEKLFF.

CDR3 sequence reads: CASSPGYGYTF. The CDR3 coding sequence is TGTGCCAGCTCACCAGGGTATGGCTACACCTTC. The chain employs TRBV6-4 and TRBJ1-2; possibly TRBD1 for D (5 bases). CDR3 length: 11 residues. V was clipped by 8 bases and J by 5 bases, with 9 bases between them. Germline CDR1 and CDR2: MRHNA and SNTAGT.

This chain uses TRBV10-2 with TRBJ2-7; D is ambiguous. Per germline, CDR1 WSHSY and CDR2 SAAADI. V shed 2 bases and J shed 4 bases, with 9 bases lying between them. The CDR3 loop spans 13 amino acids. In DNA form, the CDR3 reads TGCGCCAGCAGTGAGGCCTCCAGTTACGAGCAGTACGTC. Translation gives CASSEASSYEQYV.

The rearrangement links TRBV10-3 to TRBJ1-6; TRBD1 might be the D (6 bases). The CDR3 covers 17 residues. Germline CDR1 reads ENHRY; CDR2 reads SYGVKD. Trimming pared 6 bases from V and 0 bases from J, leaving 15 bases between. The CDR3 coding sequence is TGTGCCATCAGGCCCGGACAGAGTAGCTCCTATAATTCACCCCTCCACTTT. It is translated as CAIRPGQSSSYNSPLHF.

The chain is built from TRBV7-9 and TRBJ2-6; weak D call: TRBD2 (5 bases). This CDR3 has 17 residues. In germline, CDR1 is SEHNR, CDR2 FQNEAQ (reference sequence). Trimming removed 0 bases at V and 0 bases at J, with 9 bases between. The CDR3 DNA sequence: TGTGCCAGCAGCTTAGCGCGGGCGGACTCTGGGGCCAACGTCCTGACTTTC. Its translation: CASSLARADSGANVLTF.

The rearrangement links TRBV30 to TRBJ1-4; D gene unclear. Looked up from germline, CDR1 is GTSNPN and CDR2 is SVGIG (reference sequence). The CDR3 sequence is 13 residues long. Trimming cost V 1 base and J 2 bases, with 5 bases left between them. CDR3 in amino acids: CAWSAVTNEKLFF. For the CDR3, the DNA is TGTGCCTGGAGTGCGGTCACTAATGAAAAACTGTTTTTT.

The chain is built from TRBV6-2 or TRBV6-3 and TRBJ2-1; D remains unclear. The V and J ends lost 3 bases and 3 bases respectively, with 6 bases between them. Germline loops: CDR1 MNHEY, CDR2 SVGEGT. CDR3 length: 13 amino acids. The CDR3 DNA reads TGTGCCAGCAGTTATTTCAGCTACAATGAGCAGTTCTTC. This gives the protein CASSYFSYNEQFF.

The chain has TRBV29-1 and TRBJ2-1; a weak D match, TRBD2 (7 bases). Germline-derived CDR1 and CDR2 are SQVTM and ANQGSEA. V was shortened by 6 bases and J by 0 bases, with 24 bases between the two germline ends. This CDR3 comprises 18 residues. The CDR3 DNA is TGCAGCGTAAGAGGGGGGGAGGGACTCAGCAGCTCCTACAATGAGCAGTTCTTC. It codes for CSVRGGEGLSSSYNEQFF.

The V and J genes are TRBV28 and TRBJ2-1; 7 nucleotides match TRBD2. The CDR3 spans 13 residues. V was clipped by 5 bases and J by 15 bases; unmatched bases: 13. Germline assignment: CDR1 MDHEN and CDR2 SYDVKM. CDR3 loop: CASSAGDTGEGFF. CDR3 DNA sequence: TGTGCCAGCAGTGCGGGAGACACGGGAGAGGGGTTCTTC.

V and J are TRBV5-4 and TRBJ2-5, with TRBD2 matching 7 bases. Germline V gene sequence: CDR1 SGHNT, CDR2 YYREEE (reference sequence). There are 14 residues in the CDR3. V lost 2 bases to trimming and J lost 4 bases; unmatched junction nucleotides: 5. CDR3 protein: CASSFIGLVETQYF. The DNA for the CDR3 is TGTGCCAGCAGCTTTATCGGACTAGTAGAGACCCAGTACTTC.

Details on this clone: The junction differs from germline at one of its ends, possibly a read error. The CDR3 nucleotides are TGTGCCAGTAGTAGGTTTGGACAGGCGAATACCGGGGAGCTGTTTTTT. Translating it yields CASSRFGQANTGELFF. The chain carries TRBV19 and TRBJ2-2, with TRBD1 identical over 7 bases. Germline V gene lookup returns CDR1 LNHDA and CDR2 SQIVND (reference sequence). The CDR3 sequence is 16 residues long.

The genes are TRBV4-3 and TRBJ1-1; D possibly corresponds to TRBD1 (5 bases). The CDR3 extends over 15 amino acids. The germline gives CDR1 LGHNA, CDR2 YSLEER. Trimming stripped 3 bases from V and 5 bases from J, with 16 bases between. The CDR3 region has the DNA TGCGCCAGCAGCCACGGTATCGACAGAGGAACTGAAGCTTTCTTT. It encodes CASSHGIDRGTEAFF.

CDR3 in DNA: TGTGCCAGCAGCCTACAGGGAAGCTCCTACAATGAGCAGTTCTTC. Its translation is CASSLQGSSYNEQFF. The genes are TRBV6-6 and TRBJ2-1, with a possible D match to TRBD1 (6 bases). The CDR3 totals 15 residues. Germline CDR1 and CDR2: MNHNY and SVGAGI (reference sequence). With 6 bases removed from V and 0 bases from J, the gap between germline ends came to 12 bases.

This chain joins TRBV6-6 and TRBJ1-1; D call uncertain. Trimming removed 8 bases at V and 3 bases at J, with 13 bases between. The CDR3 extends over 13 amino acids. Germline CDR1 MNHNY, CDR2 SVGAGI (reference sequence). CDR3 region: CASCSGEYTEAFF. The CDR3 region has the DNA TGTGCCAGCTGTTCCGGGGAGTACACTGAAGCTTTCTTT.

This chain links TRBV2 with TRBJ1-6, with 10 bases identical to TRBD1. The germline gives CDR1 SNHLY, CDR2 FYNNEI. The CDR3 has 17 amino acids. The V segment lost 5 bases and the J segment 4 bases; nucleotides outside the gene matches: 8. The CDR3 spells CASSYLRDRGYNSPLHF. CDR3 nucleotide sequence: TGTGCCAGCAGTTACCTGCGGGACAGGGGATATAATTCACCCCTCCACTTT.

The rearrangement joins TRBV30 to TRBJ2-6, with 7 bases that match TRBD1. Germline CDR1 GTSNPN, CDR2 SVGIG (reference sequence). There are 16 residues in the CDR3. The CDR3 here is CASSGTAGSGANVLTF. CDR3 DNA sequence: TGTGCATCCTCCGGGACAGCTGGCTCTGGGGCCAACGTCCTGACTTTC.

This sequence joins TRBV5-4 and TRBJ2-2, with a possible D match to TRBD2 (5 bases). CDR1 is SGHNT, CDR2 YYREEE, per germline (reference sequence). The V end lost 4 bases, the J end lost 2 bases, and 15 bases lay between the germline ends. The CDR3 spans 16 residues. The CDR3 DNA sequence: TGTGCCAGCAGCCCTAAGTCGGGGAAAAACACCGGGGAGCTGTTTTTT. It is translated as CASSPKSGKNTGELFF.

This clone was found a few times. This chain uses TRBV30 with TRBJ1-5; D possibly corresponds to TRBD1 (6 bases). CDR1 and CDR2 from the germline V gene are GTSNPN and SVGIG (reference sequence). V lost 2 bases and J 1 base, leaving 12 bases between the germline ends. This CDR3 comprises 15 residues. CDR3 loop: CAWSSGTTSNQPQHF. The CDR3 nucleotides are TGTGCCTGGAGTTCCGGGACAACCAGCAATCAGCCCCAGCATTTT. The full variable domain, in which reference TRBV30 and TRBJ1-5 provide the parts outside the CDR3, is SQTIHQWPATLVQPVGSPLSLECTVEGTSNPNLYWYRQAAGRGLQLLFYSVGIGQISSEVPQNLSASRPQDRQFILSSKKLLLSDSGFYLCAWSSGTTSNQPQHFGDGTRLSIL.

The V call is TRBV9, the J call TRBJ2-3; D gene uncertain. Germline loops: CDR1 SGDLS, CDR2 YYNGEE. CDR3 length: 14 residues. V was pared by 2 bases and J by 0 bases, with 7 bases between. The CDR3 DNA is TGTGCCAGCAGCGTCGACACGAGCACAGATACGCAGTATTTT. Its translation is CASSVDTSTDTQYF. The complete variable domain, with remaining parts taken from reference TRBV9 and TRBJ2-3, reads DSGVTQTPKHLITATGQRVTLRCSPRSGDLSVYWYQQSLDQGLQFLIQYYNGEERAKGNILERFSAQQFPDLHSELNLSSLELGDSALYFCASSVDTSTDTQYFGPGTRLTVL.

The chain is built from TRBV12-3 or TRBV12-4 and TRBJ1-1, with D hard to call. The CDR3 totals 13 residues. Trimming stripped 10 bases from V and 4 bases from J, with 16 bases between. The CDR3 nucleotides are TGTGCCATATCGGTTGGGGAGGGCACTGAAGCTTTCTTT. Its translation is CAISVGEGTEAFF.